In this sample, the clone carrying this T cell receptor beta chain turned up a few times. The data belong to a study of beta chain features in type 1 diabetes. The germline gives CDR1 SQVTM, CDR2 ANQGSEA. Trimming took off 2 bases at V and 10 bases at J, with 12 bases between the two ends. The CDR3 is made up of 13 amino acids. The sequenced template was cDNA made from the entire isolated RNA. Here immunoSEQ multiplex PCR was the method, and the copy in TCRdb shows in-frame clones only, minus some. This sample carries approximately 160,000 clones, 7.5% to 9.5% of them seen once, and the ten largest clones take approximately 2.3%. A CD45RO/CCR7/CD25/CD127/CD95/CD27 panel sorted naive, central memory, regulatory and stem cell-like memory CD4+ cells.

The TCR comes from a woman aged 18-29 years in good health. The V call is TRBV29-1, the J call TRBJ1-6; D is possibly TRBD1 (5 bases). The source material was central memory CD4+ T cells from blood. The DNA for the CDR3 is TGCAGCGTTGAACCCTTGGAGGGGTCACCCCTCCACTTT. Amino acid sequence: CSVEPLEGSPLHF.